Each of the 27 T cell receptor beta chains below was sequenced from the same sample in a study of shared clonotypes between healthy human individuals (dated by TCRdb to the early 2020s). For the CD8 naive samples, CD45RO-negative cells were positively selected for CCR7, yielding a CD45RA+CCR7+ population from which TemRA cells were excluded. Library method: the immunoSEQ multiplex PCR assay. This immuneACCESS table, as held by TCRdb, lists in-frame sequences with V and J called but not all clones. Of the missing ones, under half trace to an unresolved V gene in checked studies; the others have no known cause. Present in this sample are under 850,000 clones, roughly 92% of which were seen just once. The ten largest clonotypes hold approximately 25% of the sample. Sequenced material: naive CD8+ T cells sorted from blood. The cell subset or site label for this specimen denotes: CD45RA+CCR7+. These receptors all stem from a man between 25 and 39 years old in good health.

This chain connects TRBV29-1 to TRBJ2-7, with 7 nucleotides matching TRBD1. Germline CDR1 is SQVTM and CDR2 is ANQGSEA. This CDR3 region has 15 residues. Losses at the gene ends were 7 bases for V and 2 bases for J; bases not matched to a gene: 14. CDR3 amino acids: CSAVAVGTETYEQYF. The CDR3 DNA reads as TGCAGCGCGGTGGCCGTAGGGACAGAAACCTACGAGCAGTACTTC.

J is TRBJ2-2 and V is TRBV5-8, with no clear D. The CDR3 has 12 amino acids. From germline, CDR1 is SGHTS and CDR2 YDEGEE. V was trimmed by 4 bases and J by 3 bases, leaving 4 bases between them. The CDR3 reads CASSPDTGELFF. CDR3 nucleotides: TGTGCCAGCAGCCCCGACACCGGGGAGCTGTTTTTT.

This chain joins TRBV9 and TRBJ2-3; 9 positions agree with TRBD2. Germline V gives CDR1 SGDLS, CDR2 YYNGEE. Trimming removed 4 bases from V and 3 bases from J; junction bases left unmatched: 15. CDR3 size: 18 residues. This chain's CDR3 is CASSTNMVAGEETDTQYF. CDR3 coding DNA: TGTGCCAGCAGCACAAATATGGTAGCGGGAGAGGAGACAGATACGCAGTATTTT.

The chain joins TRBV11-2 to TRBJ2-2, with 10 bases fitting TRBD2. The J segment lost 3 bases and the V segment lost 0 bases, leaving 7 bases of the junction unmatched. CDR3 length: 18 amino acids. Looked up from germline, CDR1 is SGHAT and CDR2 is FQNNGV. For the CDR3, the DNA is TGTGCCAGCAGCTTAGATGCCCTAGCGGGAGCGGACACCGGGGAGCTGTTTTTT. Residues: CASSLDALAGADTGELFF.

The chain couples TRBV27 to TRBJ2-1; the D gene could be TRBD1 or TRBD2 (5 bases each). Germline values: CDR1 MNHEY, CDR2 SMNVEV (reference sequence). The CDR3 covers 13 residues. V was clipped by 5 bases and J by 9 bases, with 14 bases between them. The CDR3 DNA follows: TGTGCCAGCAGTCCCCTCGGGGACGGTGAGCAGTTCTTC. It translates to CASSPLGDGEQFF.

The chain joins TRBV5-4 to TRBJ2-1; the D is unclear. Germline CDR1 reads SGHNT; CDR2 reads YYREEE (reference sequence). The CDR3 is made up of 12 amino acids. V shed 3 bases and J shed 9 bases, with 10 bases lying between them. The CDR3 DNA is TGTGCCAGCAGCTCGACCCTTCCTGAGCAGTTCTTC. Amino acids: CASSSTLPEQFF.

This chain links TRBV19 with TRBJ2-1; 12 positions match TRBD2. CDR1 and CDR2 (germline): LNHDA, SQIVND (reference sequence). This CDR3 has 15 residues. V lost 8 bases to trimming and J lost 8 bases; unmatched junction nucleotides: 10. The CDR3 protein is CASQVLAGGVDEQFF. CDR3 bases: TGTGCCAGTCAAGTTCTAGCGGGAGGGGTGGATGAGCAGTTCTTC.

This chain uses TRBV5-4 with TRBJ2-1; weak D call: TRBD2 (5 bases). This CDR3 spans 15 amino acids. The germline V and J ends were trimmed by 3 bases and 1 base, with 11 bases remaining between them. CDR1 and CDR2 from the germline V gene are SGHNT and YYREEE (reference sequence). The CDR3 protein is CASSWPGNSYNEQFF. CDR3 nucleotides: TGTGCCAGCAGCTGGCCGGGGAATTCCTACAATGAGCAGTTCTTC.

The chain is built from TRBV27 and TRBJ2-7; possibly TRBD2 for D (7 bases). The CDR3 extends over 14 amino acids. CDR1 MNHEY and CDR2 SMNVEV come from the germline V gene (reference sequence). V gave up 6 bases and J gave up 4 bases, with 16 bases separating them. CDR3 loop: CASRVGGRFYEQYF. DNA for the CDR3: TGTGCCAGCAGGGTGGGGGGGCGGTTTTACGAGCAGTACTTC.

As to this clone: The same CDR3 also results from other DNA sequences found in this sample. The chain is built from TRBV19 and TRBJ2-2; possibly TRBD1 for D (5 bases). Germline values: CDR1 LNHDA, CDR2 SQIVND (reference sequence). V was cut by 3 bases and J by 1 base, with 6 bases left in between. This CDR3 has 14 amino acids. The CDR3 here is CASSIGQNTGELFF. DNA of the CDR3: TGTGCCAGTAGTATTGGACAGAACACCGGGGAGCTGTTTTTT.

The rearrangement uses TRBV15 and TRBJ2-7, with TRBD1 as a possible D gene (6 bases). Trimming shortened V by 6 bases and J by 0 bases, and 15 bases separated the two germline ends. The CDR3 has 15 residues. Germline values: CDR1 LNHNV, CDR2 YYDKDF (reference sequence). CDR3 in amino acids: CATRLHRDPSYEQYF. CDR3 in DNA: TGTGCCACCAGGCTACACAGGGATCCCTCCTACGAGCAGTACTTC.

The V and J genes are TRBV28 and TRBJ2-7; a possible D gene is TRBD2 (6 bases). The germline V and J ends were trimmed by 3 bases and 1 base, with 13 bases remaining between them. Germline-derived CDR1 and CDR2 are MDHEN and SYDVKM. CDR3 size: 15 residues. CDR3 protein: CASSFSSGLSYEQYF. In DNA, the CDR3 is TGTGCCAGCAGTTTTAGTAGCGGACTTTCCTACGAGCAGTACTTC.

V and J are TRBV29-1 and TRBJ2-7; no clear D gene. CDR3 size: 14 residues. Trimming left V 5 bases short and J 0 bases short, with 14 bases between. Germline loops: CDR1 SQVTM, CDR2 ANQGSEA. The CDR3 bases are TGCAGCGTTCCCCCGGGTCCTGGCTCCTACGAGCAGTACTTC. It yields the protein CSVPPGPGSYEQYF.

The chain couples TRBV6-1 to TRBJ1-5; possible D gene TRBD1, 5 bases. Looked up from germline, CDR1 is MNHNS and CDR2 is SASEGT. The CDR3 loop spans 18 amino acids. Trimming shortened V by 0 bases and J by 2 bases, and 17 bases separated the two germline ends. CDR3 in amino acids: CASSEAGGDWGGNQPQHF. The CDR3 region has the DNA TGTGCCAGCAGTGAAGCGGGAGGAGATTGGGGGGGCAATCAGCCCCAGCATTTT.

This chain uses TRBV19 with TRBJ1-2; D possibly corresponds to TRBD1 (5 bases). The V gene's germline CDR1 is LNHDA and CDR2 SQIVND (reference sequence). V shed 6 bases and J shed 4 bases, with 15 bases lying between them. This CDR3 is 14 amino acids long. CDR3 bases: TGTGCCAGTAGCACTCAGGGAATAGGCTATGGCTACACCTTC. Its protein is CASSTQGIGYGYTF.

The DNA for the CDR3 is TGTGCCTGGAGTCCCCGTTTGGGGGTTAAGAATGAGCAGTTCTTC. Amino acid sequence: CAWSPRLGVKNEQFF. The chain carries TRBV30 and TRBJ2-1; D may match TRBD1 or TRBD2 (5 bases each). The V end was cut by 2 bases, the J end by 7 bases, with 18 bases between. Germline V gives CDR1 GTSNPN, CDR2 SVGIG (reference sequence). This CDR3 comprises 15 residues.

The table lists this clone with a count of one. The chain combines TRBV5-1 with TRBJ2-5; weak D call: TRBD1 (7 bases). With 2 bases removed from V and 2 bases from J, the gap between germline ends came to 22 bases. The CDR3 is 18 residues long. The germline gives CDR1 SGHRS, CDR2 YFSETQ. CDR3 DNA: TGCGCCAGCAGCTTCGGAGGGGGCCCGGAGGGATTACAAGAGACCCAGTACTTC. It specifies CASSFGGGPEGLQETQYF.

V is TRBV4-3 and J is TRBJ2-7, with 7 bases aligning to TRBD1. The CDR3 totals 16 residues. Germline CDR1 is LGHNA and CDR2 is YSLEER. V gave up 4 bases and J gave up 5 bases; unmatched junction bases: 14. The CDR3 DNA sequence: TGCGCCAGCAGCCGCAAAACTCCCACAGGGGTCGACGAGCAGTACTTC. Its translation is CASSRKTPTGVDEQYF.

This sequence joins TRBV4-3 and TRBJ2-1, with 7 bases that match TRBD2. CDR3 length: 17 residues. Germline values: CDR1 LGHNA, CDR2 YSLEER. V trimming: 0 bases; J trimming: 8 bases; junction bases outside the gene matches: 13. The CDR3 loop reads CASSQEGVFAGAYEQFF. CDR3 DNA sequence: TGCGCCAGCAGCCAAGAGGGGGTTTTTGCGGGAGCCTATGAGCAGTTCTTC.

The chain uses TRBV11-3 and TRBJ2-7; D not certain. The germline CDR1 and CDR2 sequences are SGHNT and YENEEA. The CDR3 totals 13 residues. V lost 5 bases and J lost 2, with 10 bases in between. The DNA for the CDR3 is TGTGCCAGCAGCCTACGGTTAACCTACGAGCAGTACTTC. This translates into CASSLRLTYEQYF.

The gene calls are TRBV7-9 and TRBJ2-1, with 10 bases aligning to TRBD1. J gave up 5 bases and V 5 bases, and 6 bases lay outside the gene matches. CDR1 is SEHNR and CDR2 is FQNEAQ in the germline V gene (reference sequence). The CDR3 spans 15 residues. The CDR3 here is CASSVRDRGHNEQFF. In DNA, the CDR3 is TGTGCCAGCAGCGTCCGGGACAGGGGCCACAATGAGCAGTTCTTC.

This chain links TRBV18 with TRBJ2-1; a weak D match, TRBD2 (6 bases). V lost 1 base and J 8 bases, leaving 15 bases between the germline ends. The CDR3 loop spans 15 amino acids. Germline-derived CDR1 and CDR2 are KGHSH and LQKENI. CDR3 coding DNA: TGTGCCAGCTCACCACTGGGAGGTTTAGAGGATGAGCAGTTCTTC. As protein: CASSPLGGLEDEQFF.

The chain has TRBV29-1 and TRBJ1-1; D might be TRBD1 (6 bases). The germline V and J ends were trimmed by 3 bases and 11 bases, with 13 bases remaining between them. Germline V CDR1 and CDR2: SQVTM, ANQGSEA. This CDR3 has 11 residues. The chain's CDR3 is CSVEDGTQAFF. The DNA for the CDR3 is TGCAGCGTTGAGGATGGGACACAGGCTTTCTTT.

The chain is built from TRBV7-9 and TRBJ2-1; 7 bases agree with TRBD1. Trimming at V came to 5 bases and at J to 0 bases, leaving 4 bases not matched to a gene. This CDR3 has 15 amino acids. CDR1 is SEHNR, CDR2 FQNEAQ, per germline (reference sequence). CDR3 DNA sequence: TGTGCCAGCAGCATGACAGGGAGCTCCTACAATGAGCAGTTCTTC. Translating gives CASSMTGSSYNEQFF. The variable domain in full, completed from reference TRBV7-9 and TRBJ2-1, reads DTGVSQNPRHKITKRGQNVTFRCDPISEHNRLYWYRQTLGQGPEFLTYFQNEAQLEKSRLLSDRFSAERPKGSFSTLEIQRTEQGDSAMYLCASSMTGSSYNEQFFGPGTRLTVL.

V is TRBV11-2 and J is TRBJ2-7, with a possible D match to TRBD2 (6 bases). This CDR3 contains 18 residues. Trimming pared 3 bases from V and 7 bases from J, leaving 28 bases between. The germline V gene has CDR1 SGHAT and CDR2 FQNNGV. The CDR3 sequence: CASSLDFWGEGRAGEQYF. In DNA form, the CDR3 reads TGTGCCAGCAGCTTGGATTTTTGGGGTGAGGGCAGGGCGGGAGAGCAGTACTTC.

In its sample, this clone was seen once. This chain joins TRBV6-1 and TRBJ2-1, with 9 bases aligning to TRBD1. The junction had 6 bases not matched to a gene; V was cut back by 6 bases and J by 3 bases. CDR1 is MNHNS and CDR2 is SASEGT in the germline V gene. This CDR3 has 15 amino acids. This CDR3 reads CASRRRDRDYNEQFF. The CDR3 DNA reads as TGTGCCAGCAGACGCCGGGACAGGGACTACAATGAGCAGTTCTTC.

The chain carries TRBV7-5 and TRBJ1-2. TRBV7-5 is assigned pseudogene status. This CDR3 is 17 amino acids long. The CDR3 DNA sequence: TGTGTCAGAAGCTCCCGACGGGGGTTGGGCAAGGACTATGGCTACACCTTC. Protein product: CVRSSRRGLGKDYGYTF.